This TCR beta chain is drawn from a study of cytomegalovirus exposure and HLA in healthy donors. Study-level background: Out of fewer than 500 genotyped donors, approximately 84% belonged to the Caucasian-associated ancestry cluster. Whole-study findings and limits: The study flagged about 160 TCR beta chains as cytomegalovirus-associated.

With 5 bases removed from V and 4 bases from J, the gap between germline ends came to 21 bases. The CDR3 consists of 17 residues. CDR1 is LNHDA and CDR2 is SQIVND in the germline V gene (reference sequence). The PCR had 60 Vbeta and 13 Jbeta primers. Profiling relied on immunoSEQ multiplex PCR, and the TCRdb table lists in-frame clones only, not all of them. The sample consists of around 150,000 clones, 70% to 80% of them appearing once. As for this clone: Its antigen remains unidentified.

Material: PBMCs. This TCR was sampled from a man aged 18-30 years in good health and CMV-seropositive. The chain recombines TRBV19 with TRBJ2-1, with TRBD2 as a possible D gene (6 bases). The CDR3 DNA reads as TGTGCCAGTAGTCCGAGGGCAGTGGCGGGAACTTACAATGAGCAGTTCTTC. Protein sequence: CASSPRAVAGTYNEQFF.